Listed below are T cell receptor beta chains from one sample, sequenced in a study of shared clonotypes between healthy human individuals. Some clones are missing from TCRdb's copy, which holds only in-frame ones; the method was immunoSEQ multiplex PCR. This sample has around 1.6 million clones, with around 98% found just once. What was sequenced was naive CD4+ T cells sorted from blood. All receptors derive from a man aged 25-45 years in good health. Each CDR3 is given with its conserved first and last residue. Some rows have no size entry. The others give once, few or many, or a class for an expanded clone.

size	V	length	CDR3
-	TRBV7-2	14	CASSLLGAGNTIYF
once	TRBV4-2	17	CASSQEMLAGGPDEQFF
-	TRBV18	14	CASSPPDREDEQYF
-	TRBV6-4	15	CASSDSRGRKDTQYF
-	TRBV6-6	15	CASRNEGSPNYGYTF
-	TRBV15	14	CATSGATNTGELFF
-	TRBV5-1	15	CASSPRGTEPTEAFF
once	TRBV5-1	14	CASSLGQGGETQYF
-	TRBV5-1	15	CASSLNGPRGETQYF
-	TRBV28	13	CASIGQNTGELFF
-	TRBV7-9	14	CASSLDPGYNEQFF
-	TRBV19	15	CASSKGTSGFSEQFF
-	TRBV5-1	16	CASSWGAQIPSYEQYF
-	TRBV7-3	16	CASSLIGGLVADTQYF
-	TRBV6-1	14	CASSVGQGIETQYF
-	TRBV4-1	16	CASSQGSGRGQETQYF
once	TRBV2	14	CASLRDGMQETQYF
-	TRBV2	13	CASRSGVNEKLFF
-	TRBV19	15	CASSSPGLADYEQYF
-	TRBV6-5	14	CASRSKGGNEKLFF
-	TRBV19	15	CASSRAGQSSYEQYF
once	TRBV25-1	15	CASSEYTGNTDTQYF
-	TRBV6-6	11	CASSRSPEQFF
-	TRBV28	11	CASSAVSEAFF
-	TRBV7-2	14	CASSLEGVGYGYTF
-	TRBV11-3	14	CASSLNRVNNEQFF
-	TRBV12-2	17	CASRLALDSSRQETQYF
-	TRBV5-1	15	CASSLRYGAEETQYF
-	TRBV7-2	15	CASSYPDRKNYEQYF
-	TRBV27	14	CASSTRKSKDTQYF
few	TRBV19	16	CASKGAGSTRNQPQHF
-	TRBV5-4	15	CASSLETNANNEQFF
once	TRBV6-5	16	CASSYPTRTGSYEQYF
-	TRBV15	14	CATSRDITGLPQHF
-	TRBV28	12	CASSLLAGEQYF
few	TRBV19	15	CASSIGTGRDQPQHF
-	TRBV2	13	CASSGPGDTEAFF
-	TRBV7-8	15	CASTEQRVENTEAFF
once	TRBV7-6	15	CASSFTGMEQETQYF
-	TRBV28	14	CASSFGSTSYEQYF
-	TRBV11-3	14	CASSYPGRVDEQFF
-	TRBV7-9	12	CASSSQRDEQFF
-	TRBV28	15	CASSHTSGRAYEQYF
-	TRBV30	13	CASLGQTNEKLFF
-	TRBV5-1	16	CASSSSVSGLFNEQFF
few	TRBV7-8	13	CASSLATRYGYTF
-	TRBV6-5	14	CASSYITGNTEAFF
-	TRBV5-1	14	CASSLLSSNNEQFF
-	TRBV5-1	16	CASSSTGTSGRGTQYF
-	TRBV5-5	16	CASSLVGIATNEKLFF
-	TRBV7-6	13	CASSLGRGGAQYF
-	TRBV19	14	CASNRGATNEKLFF
-	TRBV14	15	CASSQATGTGNTIYF
-	TRBV29-1	11	CSVDRPGGYTF
-	TRBV19	18	CASSIFGFGAVAKNIQYF
once	TRBV5-1	14	CASSTDGVNEKLFF
-	TRBV11-2	16	CASSPTGTGGFTEQFF
-	TRBV11-2	16	CASSLGGTGGRYGYTF